This is a list of T cell receptor beta chains from one sample in a study of cytomegalovirus exposure and HLA in healthy donors. Here immunoSEQ multiplex PCR was the method, and the copy in TCRdb shows in-frame clones only, minus some. The data contain 250,000 to 400,000 clones, over 75% of them singletons. Sequencing input: PBMCs. These receptors originate from a man aged 25 to 45 in good health and CMV-seronegative. The CDR3 runs from the conserved cysteine through the conserved F or W. Each record gives: V gene, D gene, J gene, clone size, CDR3 protein, CDR3 DNA. D genes are given only for firm matches. Some rows have no size entry. The others give once, few or many, or a class for an expanded clone.

V: TRBV7-6; D: NA; J: TRBJ1-6; size: once; CDR3: CASSREGGSPLHF; DNA: TGTGCCAGCAGCCGAGAGGGTGGCTCACCCCTCCACTTT
V: TRBV5-6; D: TRBD2; J: TRBJ2-1; size: NA; CDR3: CASSLARRAGGRNEQFF; DNA: TGTGCCAGCAGCTTGGCCAGGCGTGCGGGGGGTCGCAATGAGCAGTTCTTC
V: TRBV7-8; D: TRBD1; J: TRBJ1-4; size: NA; CDR3: CASSLEGAIGEKLFF; DNA: TGTGCCAGCAGCTTAGAGGGGGCTATTGGTGAAAAACTGTTTTTT
V: TRBV19; D: NA; J: TRBJ2-7; size: few; CDR3: CASSIVPSVSYEQYF; DNA: TGTGCCAGTAGTATAGTCCCGAGTGTCTCCTACGAGCAGTACTTC
V: TRBV9; D: NA; J: TRBJ1-1; size: NA; CDR3: CASSVGGYTEAFF; DNA: TGTGCCAGCAGCGTAGGAGGGTACACTGAAGCTTTCTTT
V: TRBV7-2; D: TRBD1; J: TRBJ1-1; size: few; CDR3: CASSFGRGQGATEAFF; DNA: TGTGCCAGCAGCTTTGGGAGGGGACAGGGGGCCACTGAAGCTTTCTTT
V: TRBV27; D: NA; J: TRBJ2-3; size: NA; CDR3: CASIWRGESTDTQYF; DNA: TGTGCCAGCATTTGGCGCGGGGAGAGCACAGATACGCAGTATTTT
V: TRBV2; D: NA; J: TRBJ1-3; size: NA; CDR3: CASRADSSGNTIYF; DNA: TGTGCCAGCAGGGCGGACAGTTCTGGAAACACCATATATTTT
V: TRBV7-6; D: TRBD1; J: TRBJ2-7; size: NA; CDR3: CASSLTQGPYEQYF; DNA: TGTGCCAGCAGCTTAACACAGGGGCCCTACGAGCAGTACTTC
V: TRBV2; D: TRBD1; J: TRBJ1-4; size: NA; CDR3: CASSASVGTGWEKLFF; DNA: TGTGCCAGCAGTGCCAGCGTAGGGACAGGGTGGGAAAAACTGTTTTTT
V: TRBV19; D: TRBD1; J: TRBJ1-2; size: few; CDR3: CASRTAWTGVYGYTF; DNA: TGTGCCAGTAGAACTGCATGGACAGGCGTCTATGGCTACACCTTC
V: TRBV18; D: NA; J: TRBJ2-3; size: NA; CDR3: CASSPRSGGTDTQYF; DNA: TGTGCCAGCTCACCAAGGAGCGGAGGCACAGATACGCAGTATTTT
V: TRBV7-6; D: NA; J: TRBJ1-5; size: NA; CDR3: CASSLSTAGVGNQPQHF; DNA: TGTGCCAGCAGCTTATCCACGGCAGGGGTTGGGAATCAGCCCCAGCATTTT
V: TRBV7-8; D: TRBD1; J: TRBJ1-2; size: NA; CDR3: CASSYNPGGAGYTF; DNA: TGTGCCAGCAGTTACAACCCAGGGGGCGCTGGCTACACCTTC
V: TRBV2; D: NA; J: TRBJ1-4; size: NA; CDR3: CAGGRPNEKLFF; DNA: TGTGCCGGGGGGAGACCTAATGAAAAACTGTTTTTT
V: TRBV27; D: NA; J: TRBJ2-2; size: NA; CDR3: CASSFSRGPINTGELFF; DNA: TGTGCCAGCAGTTTCTCGCGGGGGCCGATAAACACCGGGGAGCTGTTTTTT
V: TRBV2; D: NA; J: TRBJ1-5; size: NA; CDR3: CASSDSGMSYSNQPQHF; DNA: TGTGCCAGCAGTGACTCAGGGATGAGTTATAGCAATCAGCCCCAGCATTTT
V: TRBV30; D: NA; J: TRBJ1-1; size: NA; CDR3: CAWSWGQNTEAFF; DNA: TGTGCCTGGAGTTGGGGACAGAACACTGAAGCTTTCTTT
V: TRBV4-3; D: TRBD1; J: TRBJ2-7; size: NA; CDR3: CASSQDPSGQGNEQYF; DNA: TGCGCCAGCAGCCAAGACCCTTCCGGACAGGGGAACGAGCAGTACTTC
V: TRBV2; D: NA; J: TRBJ1-2; size: NA; CDR3: CASLRGNGYTF; DNA: TGTGCCAGCCTTCGCGGGAATGGCTACACCTTC
V: TRBV19; D: TRBD1; J: TRBJ1-6; size: NA; CDR3: CASTPGQENSPLHF; DNA: TGTGCCAGTACCCCGGGACAGGAGAATTCACCCCTCCACTTT
V: TRBV29-1; D: NA; J: TRBJ2-3; size: NA; CDR3: CSVGGYNRGTDTQYF; DNA: TGCAGCGTTGGCGGGTACAACCGTGGCACAGATACGCAGTATTTT
V: TRBV2; D: NA; J: TRBJ2-2; size: few; CDR3: CASSERGPGELFF; DNA: TGTGCCAGCAGTGAAAGAGGGCCCGGGGAGCTGTTTTTT
V: TRBV18; D: TRBD1; J: TRBJ1-1; size: NA; CDR3: CASSPLGQGNTEAFF; DNA: TGTGCCAGCTCACCACTGGGACAGGGAAATACTGAAGCTTTCTTT
V: TRBV5-4; D: NA; J: TRBJ1-1; size: NA; CDR3: CASSPPSAGRETEAFF; DNA: TGTGCCAGCAGCCCCCCCTCGGCAGGCCGGGAGACTGAAGCTTTCTTT
V: TRBV27; D: TRBD1; J: TRBJ1-1; size: NA; CDR3: CASSKGGTGAPEAFF; DNA: TGTGCCAGCAGCAAAGGCGGGACAGGGGCCCCTGAAGCTTTCTTT
V: TRBV7-2; D: NA; J: TRBJ1-5; size: NA; CDR3: CASSLLGQINQPQHF; DNA: TGTGCCAGCAGCTTACTGGGGCAGATCAATCAGCCCCAGCATTTT
V: TRBV18; D: TRBD2; J: TRBJ2-7; size: NA; CDR3: CASSRVGTSGEQYF; DNA: TGTGCCAGCTCACGCGTCGGGACTAGCGGCGAGCAGTACTTC
V: TRBV30; D: NA; J: TRBJ1-4; size: NA; CDR3: CAWSRGTNGGEKLFF; DNA: TGTGCCTGGAGTAGGGGGACAAATGGCGGGGAAAAACTGTTTTTT
V: TRBV6-6; D: NA; J: TRBJ2-7; size: few; CDR3: CASRGEYGEQYF; DNA: TGTGCCAGCAGGGGAGAGTACGGCGAGCAGTACTTC
V: TRBV27; D: TRBD1; J: TRBJ2-7; size: NA; CDR3: CASSFGQGAHEQYF; DNA: TGTGCCAGCAGTTTTGGGCAGGGGGCCCACGAGCAGTACTTC
V: TRBV15; D: TRBD1; J: TRBJ1-5; size: NA; CDR3: CATSSYRGTEPQHF; DNA: TGTGCCACCAGCAGTTACAGGGGGACGGAGCCCCAGCATTTT
V: TRBV7-9; D: TRBD1; J: TRBJ2-2; size: NA; CDR3: CASSDRWDRANTGELFF; DNA: TGTGCCAGCAGCGACCGTTGGGACAGGGCGAACACCGGGGAGCTGTTTTTT
V: TRBV6-6; D: TRBD2; J: TRBJ2-7; size: once; CDR3: CASRRERGINEQYF; DNA: TGTGCCAGCAGACGGGAGCGGGGGATCAACGAGCAGTACTTC
V: TRBV5-6; D: TRBD1; J: TRBJ1-2; size: NA; CDR3: CASSFQGDYYGYTF; DNA: TGTGCCAGCAGCTTCCAGGGGGATTACTACGGCTACACCTTC
V: TRBV5-8; D: NA; J: TRBJ2-5; size: NA; CDR3: CASSRPDRLKETQYF; DNA: TGTGCCAGCAGTCGTCCGGACAGACTAAAGGAGACCCAGTACTTC
V: TRBV28; D: NA; J: TRBJ1-1; size: NA; CDR3: CASSPGRFF; DNA: TGTGCCAGCAGCCCTGGTCGGTTCTTT
V: TRBV7-7; D: TRBD2; J: TRBJ2-2; size: NA; CDR3: CASSPSSGVIGELFF; DNA: TGTGCCAGCAGCCCTTCTAGCGGGGTCATCGGGGAGCTGTTTTTT
V: TRBV7-6; D: NA; J: TRBJ2-5; size: NA; CDR3: CASSSAETQYF; DNA: TGTGCCAGCAGCTCCGCGGAGACCCAGTACTTC
V: TRBV5-5; D: NA; J: TRBJ1-5; size: once; CDR3: CASSRGGEQPQHF; DNA: TGTGCCAGCAGCCGGGGCGGGGAGCAGCCCCAGCATTTT
V: TRBV7-9; D: TRBD1; J: TRBJ2-3; size: NA; CDR3: CASISTGLEDTQYF; DNA: TGTGCCAGCATCTCGACAGGGCTGGAAGATACGCAGTATTTT
V: TRBV11-2; D: TRBD1; J: TRBJ1-1; size: NA; CDR3: CASSPPGQKNTEAFF; DNA: TGTGCCAGCAGTCCCCCGGGACAGAAAAACACTGAAGCTTTCTTT
V: TRBV7-8; D: NA; J: TRBJ2-7; size: NA; CDR3: CASSSQGWEQYF; DNA: TGTGCCAGCAGCTCTCAGGGGTGGGAGCAGTACTTC
V: TRBV19; D: NA; J: TRBJ2-5; size: NA; CDR3: CASSIGGGLEETQYF; DNA: TGTGCCAGTAGTATAGGGGGGGGGCTAGAGGAGACCCAGTACTTC
V: TRBV6-6; D: TRBD1; J: TRBJ2-5; size: once; CDR3: CASRPTGDGGRETQYF; DNA: TGTGCCAGCAGGCCAACAGGGGACGGAGGTCGGGAGACCCAGTACTTC
V: TRBV27; D: NA; J: TRBJ2-2; size: NA; CDR3: CASSLRRVFPGELFF; DNA: TGTGCCAGCAGCTTACGCAGGGTTTTTCCCGGGGAGCTGTTTTTT
V: TRBV4-3; D: NA; J: TRBJ1-6; size: NA; CDR3: CASSQGTTHTSPLHF; DNA: TGCGCCAGCAGCCAAGGGACAACGCATACTTCACCCCTCCACTTT
V: TRBV6-5; D: NA; J: TRBJ1-1; size: NA; CDR3: CASTRGRNTEAFF; DNA: TGTGCCAGCACCCGAGGCCGTAACACTGAAGCTTTCTTT
V: TRBV25-1; D: TRBD1; J: TRBJ1-5; size: once; CDR3: CATWTGGRSNQPQHF; DNA: TGTGCCACCTGGACAGGGGGCCGGAGCAATCAGCCCCAGCATTTT
V: TRBV5-1; D: NA; J: TRBJ1-2; size: NA; CDR3: CASSLAGEGVNYGYTF; DNA: TGCGCCAGCAGCTTGGCCGGGGAAGGCGTCAACTATGGCTACACCTTC
V: TRBV7-9; D: NA; J: TRBJ2-3; size: NA; CDR3: CASSLVPGEGLGSIDTQYF; DNA: TGTGCCAGCAGCTTAGTGCCAGGGGAGGGCTTAGGGTCTATTGATACGCAGTATTTT
V: TRBV4-2; D: NA; J: TRBJ1-4; size: once; CDR3: CASSQDREKLFF; DNA: TGTGCCAGTAGCCAAGATAGGGAGAAACTGTTTTTT